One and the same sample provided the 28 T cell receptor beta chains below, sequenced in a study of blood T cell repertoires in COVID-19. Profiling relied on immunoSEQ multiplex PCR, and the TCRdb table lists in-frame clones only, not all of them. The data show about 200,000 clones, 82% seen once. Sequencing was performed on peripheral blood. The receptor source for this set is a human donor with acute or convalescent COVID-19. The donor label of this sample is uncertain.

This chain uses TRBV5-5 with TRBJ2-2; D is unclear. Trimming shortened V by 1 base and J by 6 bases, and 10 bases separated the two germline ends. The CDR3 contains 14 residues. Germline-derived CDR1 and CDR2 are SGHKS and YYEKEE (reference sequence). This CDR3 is CASSLLRIPGELFF. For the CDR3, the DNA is TGTGCCAGCAGCTTGTTGAGGATTCCCGGGGAGCTGTTTTTT.

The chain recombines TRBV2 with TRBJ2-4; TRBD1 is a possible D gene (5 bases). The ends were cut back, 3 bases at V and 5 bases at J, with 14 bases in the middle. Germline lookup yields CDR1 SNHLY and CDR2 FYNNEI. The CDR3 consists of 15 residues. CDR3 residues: CASSERQGYQNIQYF. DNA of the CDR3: TGTGCCAGCAGTGAGCGGCAGGGTTACCAAAACATTCAGTACTTC.

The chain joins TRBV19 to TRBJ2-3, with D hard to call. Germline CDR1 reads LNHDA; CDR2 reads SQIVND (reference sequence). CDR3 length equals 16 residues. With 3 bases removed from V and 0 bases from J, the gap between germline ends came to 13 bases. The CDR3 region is CASSMGNTISTDTQYF. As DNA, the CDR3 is TGTGCCAGTAGTATGGGTAACACTATTAGCACAGATACGCAGTATTTT.

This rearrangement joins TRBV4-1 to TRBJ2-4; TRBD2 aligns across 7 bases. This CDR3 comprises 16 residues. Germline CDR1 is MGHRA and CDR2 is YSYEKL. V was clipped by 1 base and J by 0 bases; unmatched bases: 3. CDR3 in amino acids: CASSQGGRGAKNIQYF. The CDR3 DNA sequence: TGCGCCAGCAGCCAAGGAGGGAGGGGAGCCAAAAACATTCAGTACTTC.

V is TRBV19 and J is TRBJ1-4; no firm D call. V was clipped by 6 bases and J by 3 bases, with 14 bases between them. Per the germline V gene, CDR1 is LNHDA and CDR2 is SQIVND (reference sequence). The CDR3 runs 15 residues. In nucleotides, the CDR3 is TGTGCCAGTAGGAGAGAGGTCGGGGCTAATGAAAAACTGTTTTTT. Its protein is CASRREVGANEKLFF.

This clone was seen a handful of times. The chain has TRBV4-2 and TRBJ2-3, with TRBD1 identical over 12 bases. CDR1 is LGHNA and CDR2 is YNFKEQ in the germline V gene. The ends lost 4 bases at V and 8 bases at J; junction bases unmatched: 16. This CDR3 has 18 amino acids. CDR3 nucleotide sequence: TGTGCCAGCAGCCGCGAGCCGGGACAGGGGGCTGGAGGAGTTACGCAGTATTTT. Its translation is CASSREPGQGAGGVTQYF.

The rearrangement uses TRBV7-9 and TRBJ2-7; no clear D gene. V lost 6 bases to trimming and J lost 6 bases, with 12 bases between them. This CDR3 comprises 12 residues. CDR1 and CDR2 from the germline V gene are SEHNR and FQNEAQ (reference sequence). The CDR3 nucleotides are TGTGCCAGCAGTCTGGCCCAACGCGAGCAGTACTTC. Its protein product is CASSLAQREQYF. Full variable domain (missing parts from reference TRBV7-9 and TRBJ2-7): DTGVSQNPRHKITKRGQNVTFRCDPISEHNRLYWYRQTLGQGPEFLTYFQNEAQLEKSRLLSDRFSAERPKGSFSTLEIQRTEQGDSAMYLCASSLAQREQYFGPGTRLTVT.

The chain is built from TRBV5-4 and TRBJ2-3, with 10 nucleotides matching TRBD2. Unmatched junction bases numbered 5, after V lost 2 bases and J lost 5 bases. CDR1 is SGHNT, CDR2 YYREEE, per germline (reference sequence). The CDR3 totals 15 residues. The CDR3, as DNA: TGTGCCAGCAGCTTCGTCGGGACTAGCGAAGATACGCAGTATTTT. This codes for CASSFVGTSEDTQYF.

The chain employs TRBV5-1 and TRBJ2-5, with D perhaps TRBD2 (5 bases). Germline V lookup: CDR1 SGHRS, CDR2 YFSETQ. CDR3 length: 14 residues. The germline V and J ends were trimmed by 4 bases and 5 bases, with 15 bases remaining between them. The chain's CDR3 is CASSPERPGETQYF. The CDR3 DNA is TGCGCCAGCAGCCCGGAGCGGCCCGGGGAGACCCAGTACTTC.

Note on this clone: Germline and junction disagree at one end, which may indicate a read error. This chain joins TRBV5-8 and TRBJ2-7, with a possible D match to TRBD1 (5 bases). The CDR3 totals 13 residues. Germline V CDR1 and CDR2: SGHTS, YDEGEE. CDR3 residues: CASRLGRSYEQYF. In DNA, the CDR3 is TGTGCCAGCAGATTGGGGCGGTCCTACGAGCAGTACTTC.

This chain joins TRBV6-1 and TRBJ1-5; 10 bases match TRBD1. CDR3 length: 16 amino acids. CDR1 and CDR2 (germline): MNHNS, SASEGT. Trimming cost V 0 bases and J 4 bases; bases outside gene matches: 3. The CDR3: CASSEAPGQGNQPQHF. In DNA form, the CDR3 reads TGTGCCAGCAGTGAAGCCCCGGGACAGGGGAATCAGCCCCAGCATTTT.

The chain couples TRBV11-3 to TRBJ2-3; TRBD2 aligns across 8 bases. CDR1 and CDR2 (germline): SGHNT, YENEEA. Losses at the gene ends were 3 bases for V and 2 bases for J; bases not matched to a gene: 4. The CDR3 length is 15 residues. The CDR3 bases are TGTGCCAGCAGCTTGGGGACTAGACCCACAGATACGCAGTATTTT. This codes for CASSLGTRPTDTQYF. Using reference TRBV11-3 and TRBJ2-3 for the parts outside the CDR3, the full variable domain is EAGVVQSPRYKIIEKKQPVAFWCNPISGHNTLYWYLQNLGQGPELLIRYENEEAVDDSQLPKDRFSAERLKGVDSTLKIQPAELGDSAVYLCASSLGTRPTDTQYFGPGTRLTVL.

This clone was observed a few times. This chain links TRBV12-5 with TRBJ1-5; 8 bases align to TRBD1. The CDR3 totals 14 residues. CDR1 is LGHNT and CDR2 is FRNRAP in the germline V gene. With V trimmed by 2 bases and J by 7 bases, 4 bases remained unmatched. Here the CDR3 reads CASGLTTGVQPQHF. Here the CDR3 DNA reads TGTGCTAGTGGTTTGACGACAGGGGTACAGCCCCAGCATTTT.

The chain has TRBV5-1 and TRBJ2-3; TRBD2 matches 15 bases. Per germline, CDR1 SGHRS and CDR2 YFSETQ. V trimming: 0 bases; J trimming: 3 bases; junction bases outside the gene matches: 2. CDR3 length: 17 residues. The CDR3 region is CASSLAGLAGGTDTQYF. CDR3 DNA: TGCGCCAGCAGCTTGGCAGGACTAGCGGGAGGGACAGATACGCAGTATTTT.

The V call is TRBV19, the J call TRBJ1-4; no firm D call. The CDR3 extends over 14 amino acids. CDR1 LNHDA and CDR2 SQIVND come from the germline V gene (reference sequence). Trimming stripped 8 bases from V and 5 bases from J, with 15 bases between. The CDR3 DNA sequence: TGTGCCAGTGGCTACCTGACTCTAAATGAAAAACTGTTTTTT. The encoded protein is CASGYLTLNEKLFF.

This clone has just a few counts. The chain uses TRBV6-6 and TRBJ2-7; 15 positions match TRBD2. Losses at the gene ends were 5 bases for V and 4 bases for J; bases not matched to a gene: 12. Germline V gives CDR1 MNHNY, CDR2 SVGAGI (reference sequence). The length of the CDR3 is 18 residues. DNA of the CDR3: TGTGCCAGCAGTCCCCGGACTAGCGGGAGGGCTAATTATTACGAGCAGTACTTC. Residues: CASSPRTSGRANYYEQYF.

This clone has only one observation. The CDR3 DNA sequence: TGTGCCAGCAGCGCGGATTACTCTGGGGCCAACGTCCTGACTTTC. Amino acid sequence: CASSADYSGANVLTF. The chain joins TRBV3-1 (or the pseudogene TRBV3-2) to TRBJ2-6; D is undetermined. This CDR3 comprises 15 residues. The V gene lost 5 bases and the J gene lost 0 bases, with 8 bases spanning the gap. Germline lookup yields CDR1 LGHDT and CDR2 YNNKEL (reference sequence).

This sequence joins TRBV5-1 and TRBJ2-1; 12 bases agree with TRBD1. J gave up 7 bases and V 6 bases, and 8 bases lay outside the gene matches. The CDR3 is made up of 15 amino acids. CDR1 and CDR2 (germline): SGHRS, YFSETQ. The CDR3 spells CASNPGTGGENEQFF. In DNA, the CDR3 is TGCGCCAGCAACCCCGGGACAGGGGGCGAGAATGAGCAGTTCTTC.

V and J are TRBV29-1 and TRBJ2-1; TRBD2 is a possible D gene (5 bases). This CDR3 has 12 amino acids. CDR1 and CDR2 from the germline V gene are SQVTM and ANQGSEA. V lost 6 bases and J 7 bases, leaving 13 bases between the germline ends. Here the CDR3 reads CSVQRTGNEQFF. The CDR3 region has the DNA TGCAGCGTACAACGGACTGGGAATGAGCAGTTCTTC.

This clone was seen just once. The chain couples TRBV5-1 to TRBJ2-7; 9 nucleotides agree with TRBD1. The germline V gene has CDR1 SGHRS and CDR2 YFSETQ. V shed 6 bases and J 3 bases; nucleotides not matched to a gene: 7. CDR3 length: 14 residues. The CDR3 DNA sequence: TGCGCCAGCACAACCGGGACAGGGATCTACGAGCAGTACTTC. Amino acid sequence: CASTTGTGIYEQYF.

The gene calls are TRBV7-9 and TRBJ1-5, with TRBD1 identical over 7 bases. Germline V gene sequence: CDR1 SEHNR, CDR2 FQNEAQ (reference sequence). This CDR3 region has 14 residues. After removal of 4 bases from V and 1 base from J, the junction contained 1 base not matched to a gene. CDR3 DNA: TGTGCCAGCAGCTCGACAGGGAGCAATCAGCCCCAGCATTTT. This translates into CASSSTGSNQPQHF.

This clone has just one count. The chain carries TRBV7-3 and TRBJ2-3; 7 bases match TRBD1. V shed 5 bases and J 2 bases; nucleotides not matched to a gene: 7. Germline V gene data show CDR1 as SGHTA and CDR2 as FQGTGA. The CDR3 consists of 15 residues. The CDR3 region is CASSIQGSSTDTQYF. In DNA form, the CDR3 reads TGTGCCAGCAGCATACAGGGGAGCTCCACAGATACGCAGTATTTT.

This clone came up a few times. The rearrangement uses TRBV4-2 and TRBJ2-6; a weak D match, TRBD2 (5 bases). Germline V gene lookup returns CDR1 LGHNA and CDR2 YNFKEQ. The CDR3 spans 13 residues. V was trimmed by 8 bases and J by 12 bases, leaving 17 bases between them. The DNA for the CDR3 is TGTGCCAGCGGAAACGGCCCCCGGGGCGTCCTGACTTTC. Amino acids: CASGNGPRGVLTF.

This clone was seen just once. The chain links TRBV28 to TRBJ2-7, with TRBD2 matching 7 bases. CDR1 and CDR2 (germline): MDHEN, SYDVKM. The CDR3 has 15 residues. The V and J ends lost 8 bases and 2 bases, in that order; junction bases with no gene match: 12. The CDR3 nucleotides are TGTGCCAGCCTCGTCTCTTCGGGAGGCACCTACGAGCAGTACTTC. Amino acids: CASLVSSGGTYEQYF. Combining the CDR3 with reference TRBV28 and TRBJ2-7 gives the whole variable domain DVKVTQSSRYLVKRTGEKVFLECVQDMDHENMFWYRQDPGLGLRLIYFSYDVKMKEKGDIPEGYSVSREKKERFSLILESASTNQTSMYLCASLVSSGGTYEQYFGPGTRLTVT.

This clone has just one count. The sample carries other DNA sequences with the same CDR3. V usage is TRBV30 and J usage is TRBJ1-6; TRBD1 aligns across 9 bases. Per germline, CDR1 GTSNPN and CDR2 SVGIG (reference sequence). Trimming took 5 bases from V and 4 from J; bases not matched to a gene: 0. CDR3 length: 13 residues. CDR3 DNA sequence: TGTGCCTGGGGACAGGGGTATAATTCACCCCTCCACTTT. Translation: CAWGQGYNSPLHF.

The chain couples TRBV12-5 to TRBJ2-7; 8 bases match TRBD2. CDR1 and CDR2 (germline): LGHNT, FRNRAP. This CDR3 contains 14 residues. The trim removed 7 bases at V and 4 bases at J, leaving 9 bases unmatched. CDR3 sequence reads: CASAPRGGSYEQYF. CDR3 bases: TGTGCTAGTGCCCCCCGGGGGGGGTCTTACGAGCAGTACTTC.

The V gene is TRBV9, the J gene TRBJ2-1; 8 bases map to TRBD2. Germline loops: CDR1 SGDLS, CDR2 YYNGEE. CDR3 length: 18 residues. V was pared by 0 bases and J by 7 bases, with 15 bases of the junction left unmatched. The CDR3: CASSVGLAGLGGYNEQFF. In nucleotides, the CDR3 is TGTGCCAGCAGCGTAGGGCTAGCGGGCCTTGGAGGGTATAATGAGCAGTTCTTC.

The CDR3 protein is CASSQGPPQHF. Here the CDR3 DNA reads TGTGCCAGTAGCCAGGGGCCGCCCCAGCATTTT. The chain employs TRBV19 and TRBJ1-5; tentatively, D is TRBD1 (6 bases). Germline CDR1 reads LNHDA; CDR2 reads SQIVND (reference sequence). Trimming took off 6 bases at V and 9 bases at J, with 9 bases between the two ends. The CDR3 totals 11 residues.